The TCR beta chain described here comes from a study of T-cell memory formation after mild COVID-19. TCRdb reprocessed the 5' RACE reads with MiXCR, giving one entry per CDR3 protein. Here the sample spans about 350,000 distinct CDR3 sequences, about an eighth being singletons. The CDR3 consists of 14 residues. The V gene's germline CDR1 is MNHEY and CDR2 SMNVEV (reference sequence). Trimming cost V 2 bases and J 4 bases, with 11 bases left between them. Sequencing used PBMCs or a T cell subset sorted from them (not recorded which). The gene calls are TRBV27 and TRBJ1-2; D is possibly TRBD1 (6 bases). This receptor was obtained from a man between 18 and 29 years old who had mild COVID-19 (a few samples of this study predate the infection). Cell type and time point are not known. CDR3 nucleotides: TGTGCCAGCAGTTTACTTCCGGGGGCCTATGGCTACACCTTC. Residues: CASSLLPGAYGYTF.